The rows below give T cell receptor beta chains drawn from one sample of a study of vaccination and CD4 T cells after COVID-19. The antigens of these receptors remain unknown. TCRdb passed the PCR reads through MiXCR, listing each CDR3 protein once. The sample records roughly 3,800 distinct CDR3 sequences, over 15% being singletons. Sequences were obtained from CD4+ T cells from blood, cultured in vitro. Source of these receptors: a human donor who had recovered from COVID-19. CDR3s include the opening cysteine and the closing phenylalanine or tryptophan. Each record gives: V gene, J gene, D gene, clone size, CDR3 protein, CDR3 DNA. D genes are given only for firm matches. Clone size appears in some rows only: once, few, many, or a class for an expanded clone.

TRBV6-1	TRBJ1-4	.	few	CATRGATNEKLFF	TGTGCCACTCGGGGTGCAACTAATGAAAAACTGTTTTTT
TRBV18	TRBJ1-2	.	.	CASSQNPGGYTF	TGTGCCAGCTCACAGAACCCGGGGGGCTACACCTTC
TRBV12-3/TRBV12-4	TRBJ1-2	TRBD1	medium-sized	CASSLYRGMNGYTF	TGTGCCAGCAGTTTATACAGGGGGATGAATGGCTACACCTTC
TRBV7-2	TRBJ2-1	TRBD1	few	CASSLDGDRGRRQFF	TGTGCCAGCAGCTTAGATGGGGACAGGGGGCGCAGGCAGTTCTTC
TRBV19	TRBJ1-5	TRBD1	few	CASSPNRGQPQHF	TGTGCCAGTAGTCCTAACAGGGGCCAGCCCCAGCATTTT
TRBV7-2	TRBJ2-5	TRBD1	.	CASLSQGQGNGEAQYF	TGTGCCAGCTTATCGCAGGGACAGGGAAACGGAGAGGCCCAGTACTTC
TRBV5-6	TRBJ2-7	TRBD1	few	CASSLRQGHEQYF	TGTGCCAGCAGCCTCAGACAGGGCCACGAGCAGTACTTC
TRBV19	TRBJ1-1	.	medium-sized	CASSARGRGAITEAFF	TGTGCCAGTAGTGCCCGGGGCCGGGGGGCGATCACTGAAGCTTTCTTT
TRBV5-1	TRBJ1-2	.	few	CASSLEQKGYGYTF	TGCGCCAGCAGCTTGGAACAGAAGGGCTATGGCTACACCTTC
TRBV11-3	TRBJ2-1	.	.	CASSLGYGEQFF	TGTGCCAGCAGCTTGGGATACGGGGAGCAGTTCTTC
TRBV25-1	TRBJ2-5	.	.	CASSRRSGETQYF	TGTGCCAGCAGCCGGAGATCGGGGGAGACCCAGTACTTC
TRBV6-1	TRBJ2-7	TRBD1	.	CASSKGQGFSYEQYF	TGTGCCAGCTCCAAGGGACAGGGGTTTTCCTACGAGCAGTACTTC
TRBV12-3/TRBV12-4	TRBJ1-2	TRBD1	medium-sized	CASSPGQGYGYTF	TGTGCCAGCAGTCCGGGACAGGGTTATGGCTACACCTTC
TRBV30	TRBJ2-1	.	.	CAWSAQNEQFF	TGTGCCTGGAGTGCCCAGAATGAGCAGTTCTTC
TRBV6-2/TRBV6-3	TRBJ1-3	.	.	CASSLRQTLVRGNTIYF	TGTGCCAGCAGTCTCCGACAGACCCTTGTCCGTGGAAACACCATATATTTT
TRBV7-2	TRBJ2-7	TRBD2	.	CASSPQGLAVYEQYF	TGTGCCAGCAGCCCCCAGGGACTAGCGGTCTACGAGCAGTACTTC
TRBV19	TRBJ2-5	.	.	CASSITPFEETQYF	TGTGCCAGTAGTATAACTCCTTTTGAAGAGACCCAGTACTTC
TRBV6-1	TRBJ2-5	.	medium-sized	CATDFQTHPGRETQYF	TGTGCCACCGACTTTCAGACCCACCCCGGGCGAGAGACCCAGTACTTC
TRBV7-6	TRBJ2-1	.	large	CASSLDWSPFGGAGYNEQFF	TGTGCCAGCAGCTTAGATTGGAGTCCGTTTGGGGGCGCGGGGTACAATGAGCAGTTCTTC
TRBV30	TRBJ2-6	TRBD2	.	CAWSGERGPYSGANVLTF	TGTGCCTGGAGTGGGGAGCGGGGGCCTTACTCTGGGGCCAACGTCCTGACTTTC
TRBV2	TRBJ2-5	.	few	CASSESVQETQYF	TGTGCCAGCAGTGAAAGCGTTCAAGAGACCCAGTACTTC
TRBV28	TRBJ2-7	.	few	CASSNWGAGDGYEQYF	TGTGCCAGCAGTAACTGGGGGGCAGGGGACGGCTACGAGCAGTACTTC
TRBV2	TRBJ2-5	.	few	CASSERETQYF	TGTGCCAGCAGTGAGAGGGAGACCCAGTACTTC
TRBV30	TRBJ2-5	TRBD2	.	CAWGSQLTSGRETQYF	TGTGCCTGGGGTTCTCAGCTCACTAGCGGTAGAGAGACCCAGTACTTC
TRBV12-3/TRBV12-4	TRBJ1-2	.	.	CASSPIGLMYAYTF	TGTGCCAGCAGTCCTATTGGGCTCATGTATGCCTACACCTTC
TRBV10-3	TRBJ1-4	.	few	CAISYGPGTEKLFF	TGTGCCATCAGTTACGGCCCCGGGACTGAAAAACTGTTTTTT
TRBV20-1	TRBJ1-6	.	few	CSARAGGSSYNSPLHF	TGCAGTGCTAGAGCGGGGGGTAGCTCCTATAATTCACCCCTCCACTTT
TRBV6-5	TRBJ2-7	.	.	CASSYTSLGWTYEQYF	TGTGCCAGCAGTTACACCTCACTGGGTTGGACCTACGAGCAGTACTTC